The 18 T cell receptor beta chains below come from one sample, sequenced in a study of T cell responses to AZD1222 COVID-19 vaccine. Only in-frame clones appear in the TCRdb table, and some are missing; sequencing was by immunoSEQ multiplex PCR. The sample lists roughly 84,000 clones; around 88% were seen once. The sequences come from peripheral blood, collected 28 days after the second AZD1222 dose. All receptors come from an adult who received the AZD1222 COVID-19 vaccine.

The rearrangement uses TRBV3-1 (or the pseudogene TRBV3-2) and TRBJ2-2; maybe TRBD1 (5 bases). The CDR3 length is 14 residues. Germline lookup yields CDR1 LGHDT and CDR2 YNNKEL (reference sequence). V lost 2 bases and J 3 bases, leaving 7 bases between the germline ends. CDR3 sequence: CASSQQGDTGELFF. DNA for the CDR3: TGTGCCAGCAGCCAACAAGGGGACACCGGGGAGCTGTTTTTT.

This clone was counted once. The CDR3 loop reads CASSLDGGALSGNTIYF. The CDR3 region has the DNA TGTGCCAGCAGCTTGGATGGGGGGGCTCTCTCTGGAAACACCATATATTTT. This chain links TRBV5-4 with TRBJ1-3; D is perhaps TRBD1 (6 bases). The germline V gene has CDR1 SGHNT and CDR2 YYREEE (reference sequence). Trimming pared 0 bases from V and 0 bases from J, leaving 13 bases between. The CDR3 runs 17 residues.

The chain recombines TRBV28 with TRBJ1-1, with D perhaps TRBD1 (5 bases). The CDR3 length is 13 residues. CDR1 is MDHEN, CDR2 SYDVKM, per germline. The V gene lost 6 bases and the J gene lost 4 bases, with 12 bases spanning the gap. The CDR3 region is CASSPYGATEAFF. In nucleotides, the CDR3 is TGTGCCAGCAGCCCCTACGGGGCCACTGAAGCTTTCTTT.

This chain connects TRBV3-1 (or the pseudogene TRBV3-2) to TRBJ1-4, with 8 bases aligning to TRBD1. Germline CDR1 LGHDT, CDR2 YNNKEL (reference sequence). The CDR3 has 15 residues. After removal of 5 bases from V and 2 bases from J, the junction contained 4 bases not matched to a gene. CDR3 sequence (DNA): TGTGCCAGCAGCTTCAGACAGGGGACTAATGAAAAACTGTTTTTT. Amino acid sequence: CASSFRQGTNEKLFF.

This clone has more than one count but fewer than ten. CDR3 protein: CASIDDTSSYNEQFF. The CDR3 DNA follows: TGTGCCAGTATAGATGACACGTCCTCCTACAATGAGCAGTTCTTC. The rearrangement joins TRBV19 to TRBJ2-1; no firm D call. The CDR3 has 15 residues. The ends were cut back, 7 bases at V and 0 bases at J, with 13 bases in the middle. CDR1 and CDR2 (germline): LNHDA, SQIVND (reference sequence).

V is TRBV7-3 and J is TRBJ2-2, with D possibly TRBD1 on 5 matching bases. This CDR3 region has 14 residues. Trimming stripped 6 bases from V and 3 bases from J, with 11 bases between. Germline assignment: CDR1 SGHTA and CDR2 FQGTGA. CDR3 nucleotide sequence: TGTGCCAGCAGGCCTCTAGGGGACACCGGGGAGCTGTTTTTT. As protein: CASRPLGDTGELFF.

The rearrangement links TRBV7-2 to TRBJ2-5, with a weak D call TRBD2 (6 bases). The V gene's germline CDR1 is SGHTA and CDR2 FQGNSA. With 5 bases removed from V and 7 bases from J, the gap between germline ends came to 23 bases. This CDR3 comprises 16 residues. CDR3 bases: TGTGCCAGCAGCCCACCTGGAGGGAGCCTGATAGGGACCCAGTACTTC. This gives the protein CASSPPGGSLIGTQYF.

V and J are TRBV5-5 and TRBJ1-1; the D gene is possibly TRBD1 (5 bases). V was clipped by 2 bases and J by 7 bases, with 12 bases between them. Germline CDR1 reads SGHKS; CDR2 reads YYEKEE (reference sequence). This CDR3 region has 13 residues. The CDR3 coding sequence is TGTGCCAGCAGCTTAGGGGCGGAGGTTGAAGCTTTCTTT. Its protein is CASSLGAEVEAFF.

The gene calls are TRBV28 and TRBJ2-5; 9 bases are a match to TRBD1. V shed 2 bases and J 5 bases; nucleotides not matched to a gene: 9. CDR1 and CDR2 from the germline V gene are MDHEN and SYDVKM. The CDR3 extends over 16 amino acids. The CDR3 reads CASSLRDRELLETQYF. The CDR3 coding sequence is TGTGCCAGCAGTTTACGGGACAGGGAACTTTTGGAGACCCAGTACTTC. The full variable domain, with the rest looked up from reference TRBV28 and TRBJ2-5, is DVKVTQSSRYLVKRTGEKVFLECVQDMDHENMFWYRQDPGLGLRLIYFSYDVKMKEKGDIPEGYSVSREKKERFSLILESASTNQTSMYLCASSLRDRELLETQYFGPGTRLLVL.

V usage is TRBV6-5 and J usage is TRBJ2-5; D ambiguous. The CDR3 runs 14 residues. V dropped 4 bases and J dropped 5 bases, with 14 bases sitting between them. Per germline, CDR1 MNHEY and CDR2 SVGAGI. CDR3 bases: TGTGCCAGCAGTTGGACGAGTATGGGGGAGACCCAGTACTTC. Protein sequence: CASSWTSMGETQYF.

J is TRBJ1-1 and V is TRBV7-2; D is ambiguous. The CDR3 contains 14 residues. CDR1 is SGHTA, CDR2 FQGNSA, per germline. Trimming removed 1 base at V and 1 base at J, with 7 bases between. CDR3 coding DNA: TGTGCCAGCAGCTTAGGACCATGGAACACTGAAGCTTTCTTT. It yields the protein CASSLGPWNTEAFF.

The table lists this clone with a few counts. The chain combines TRBV10-1 with TRBJ1-5; D remains ambiguous. The CDR3 contains 14 residues. CDR1 is WNHNN, CDR2 SYGVQD, per germline (reference sequence). V gave up 3 bases and J gave up 7 bases, with 13 bases separating them. CDR3 DNA sequence: TGCGCCAGCAGTGAAGGGAGAGGGCGACAGCCCCAGCATTTT. Amino acid sequence: CASSEGRGRQPQHF.

The V and J genes are TRBV7-8 and TRBJ2-7; unclear D gene. Germline V gives CDR1 SGHVS, CDR2 FQNEAQ. The CDR3 has 14 residues. The V and J ends lost 5 bases and 13 bases respectively, with 24 bases between them. The CDR3 DNA reads TGTGCCAGCAGCAACGGAGACGGCCCCCGATTGACTTACTTC. It yields the protein CASSNGDGPRLTYF.

The genes are TRBV5-5 and TRBJ1-2, with D hard to call. With 0 bases removed from V and 6 bases from J, the gap between germline ends came to 6 bases. Germline V gives CDR1 SGHKS, CDR2 YYEKEE (reference sequence). The CDR3 consists of 12 residues. The CDR3 loop reads CASSLVFDGYTF. The CDR3 bases are TGTGCCAGCAGCTTGGTGTTCGATGGCTACACCTTC.

The gene calls are TRBV7-2 and TRBJ1-5; D gene unclear. V lost 3 bases and J lost 1, with 7 bases in between. This CDR3 spans 14 amino acids. Germline CDR1 reads SGHTA; CDR2 reads FQGNSA. CDR3 nucleotides: TGTGCCAGCAGCTTTTTGGTAAGCAATCAGCCCCAGCATTTT. Encoded protein: CASSFLVSNQPQHF.

This chain uses TRBV15 with TRBJ2-1; D is unclear. Germline loops: CDR1 LNHNV, CDR2 YYDKDF (reference sequence). V was cut by 4 bases and J by 1 base, with 8 bases left in between. This CDR3 has 14 amino acids. This CDR3 reads CATSTTPSYNEQFF. The CDR3 DNA reads TGTGCCACCAGCACGACCCCGTCCTACAATGAGCAGTTCTTC.

The J gene is TRBJ1-6, the V gene TRBV2; D not certain. Trimming cost V 3 bases and J 7 bases, with 10 bases left between them. This CDR3 is 14 amino acids long. Per germline, CDR1 SNHLY and CDR2 FYNNEI. CDR3 nucleotides: TGTGCCAGCAGTGAGAGGAGGGAAAATTCACCCCTCCACTTT. Its translation: CASSERRENSPLHF.

The chain is built from TRBV3-1 (or the pseudogene TRBV3-2) and TRBJ2-7; D is unresolved. The CDR3 runs to 15 residues. Trimming shortened V by 1 base and J by 1 base, and 11 bases separated the two germline ends. Germline CDR1 and CDR2: LGHDT and YNNKEL (reference sequence). CDR3 DNA sequence: TGTGCCAGCAGCCAAGCTGGGGTACAATCCTACGAGCAGTACTTC. This sequence encodes CASSQAGVQSYEQYF.